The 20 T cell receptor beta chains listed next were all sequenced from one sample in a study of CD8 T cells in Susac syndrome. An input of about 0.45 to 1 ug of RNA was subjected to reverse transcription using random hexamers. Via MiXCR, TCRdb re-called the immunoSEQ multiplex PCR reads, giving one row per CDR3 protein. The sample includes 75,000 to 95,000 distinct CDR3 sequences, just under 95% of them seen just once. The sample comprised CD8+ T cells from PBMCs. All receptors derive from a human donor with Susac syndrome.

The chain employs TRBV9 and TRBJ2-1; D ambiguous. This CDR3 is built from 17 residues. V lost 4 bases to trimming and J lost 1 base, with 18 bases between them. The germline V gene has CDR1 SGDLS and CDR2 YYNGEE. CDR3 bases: TGTGCCAGCAGCCACTCCTCCGGTTTTGGATCCTACAATGAGCAGTTCTTC. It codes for CASSHSSGFGSYNEQFF.

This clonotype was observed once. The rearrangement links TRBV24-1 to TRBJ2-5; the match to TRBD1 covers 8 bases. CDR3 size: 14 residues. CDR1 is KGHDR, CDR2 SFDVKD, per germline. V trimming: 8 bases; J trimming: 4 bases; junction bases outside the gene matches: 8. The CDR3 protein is CATKDRDGRETQYF. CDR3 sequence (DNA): TGTGCCACCAAGGACAGGGACGGCCGAGAGACCCAGTACTTC.

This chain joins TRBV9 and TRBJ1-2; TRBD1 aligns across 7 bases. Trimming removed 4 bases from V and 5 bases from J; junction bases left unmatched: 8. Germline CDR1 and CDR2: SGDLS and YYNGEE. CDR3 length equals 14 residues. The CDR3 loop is CASSLGQGEYGYTF. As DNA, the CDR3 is TGTGCCAGCAGCCTCGGGCAGGGGGAATATGGCTACACCTTC. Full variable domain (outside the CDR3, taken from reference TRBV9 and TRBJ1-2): DSGVTQTPKHLITATGQRVTLRCSPRSGDLSVYWYQQSLDQGLQFLIQYYNGEERAKGNILERFSAQQFPDLHSELNLSSLELGDSALYFCASSLGQGEYGYTFGSGTRLTVV.

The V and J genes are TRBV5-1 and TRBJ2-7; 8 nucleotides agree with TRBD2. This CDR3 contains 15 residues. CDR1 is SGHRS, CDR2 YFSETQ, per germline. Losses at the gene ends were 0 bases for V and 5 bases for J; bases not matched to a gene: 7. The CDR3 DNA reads TGCGCCAGCAGCTTGGACCGGGAGGGCCGGCACGAGCAGTACTTC. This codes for CASSLDREGRHEQYF.

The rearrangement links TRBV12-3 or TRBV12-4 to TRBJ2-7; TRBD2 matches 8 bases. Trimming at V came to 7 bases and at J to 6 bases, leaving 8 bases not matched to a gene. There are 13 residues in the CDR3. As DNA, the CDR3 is TGTGCCAGCACCCCGGGGGGGACCTCCGAGCAGTACTTC. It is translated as CASTPGGTSEQYF.

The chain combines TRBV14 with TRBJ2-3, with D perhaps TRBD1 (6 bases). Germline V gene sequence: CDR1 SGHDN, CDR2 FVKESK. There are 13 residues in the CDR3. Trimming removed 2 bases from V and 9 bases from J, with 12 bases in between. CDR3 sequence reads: CASSQTGKDTQYF. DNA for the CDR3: TGTGCCAGCAGCCAAACAGGGAAAGACACGCAGTATTTT.

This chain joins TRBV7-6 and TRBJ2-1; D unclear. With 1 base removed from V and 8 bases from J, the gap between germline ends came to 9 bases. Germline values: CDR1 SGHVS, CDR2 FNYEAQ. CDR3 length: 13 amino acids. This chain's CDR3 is CASSLVFPHEQFF. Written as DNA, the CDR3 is TGTGCCAGCAGCTTAGTTTTCCCACATGAGCAGTTCTTC.

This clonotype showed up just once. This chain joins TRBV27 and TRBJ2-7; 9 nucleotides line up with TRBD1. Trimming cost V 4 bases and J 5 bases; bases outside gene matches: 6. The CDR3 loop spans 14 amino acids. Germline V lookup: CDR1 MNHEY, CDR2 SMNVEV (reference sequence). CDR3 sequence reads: CASSSPGQGHEQYF. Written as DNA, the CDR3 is TGTGCCAGCAGTTCACCGGGACAGGGCCACGAGCAGTACTTC.

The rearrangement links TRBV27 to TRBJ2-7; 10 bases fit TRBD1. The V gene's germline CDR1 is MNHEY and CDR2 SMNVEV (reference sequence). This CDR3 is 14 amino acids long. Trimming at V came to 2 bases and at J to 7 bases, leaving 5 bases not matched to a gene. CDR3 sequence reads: CASSLGQGGFEQYF. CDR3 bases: TGTGCCAGCAGTTTAGGACAGGGGGGTTTTGAGCAGTACTTC.

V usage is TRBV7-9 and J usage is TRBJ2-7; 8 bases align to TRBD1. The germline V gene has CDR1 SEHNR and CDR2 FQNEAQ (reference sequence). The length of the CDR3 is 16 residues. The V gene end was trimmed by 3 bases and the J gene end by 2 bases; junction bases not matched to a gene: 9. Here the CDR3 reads CASSFWRTGSTYEQYF. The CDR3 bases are TGTGCCAGCAGCTTTTGGAGGACAGGGAGTACCTACGAGCAGTACTTC.

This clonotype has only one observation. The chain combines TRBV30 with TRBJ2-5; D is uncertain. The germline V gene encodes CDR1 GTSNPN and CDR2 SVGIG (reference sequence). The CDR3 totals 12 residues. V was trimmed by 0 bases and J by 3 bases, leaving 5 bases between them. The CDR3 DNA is TGTGCCTGGAGTGTTGGGGAAGAGACCCAGTACTTC. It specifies CAWSVGEETQYF.

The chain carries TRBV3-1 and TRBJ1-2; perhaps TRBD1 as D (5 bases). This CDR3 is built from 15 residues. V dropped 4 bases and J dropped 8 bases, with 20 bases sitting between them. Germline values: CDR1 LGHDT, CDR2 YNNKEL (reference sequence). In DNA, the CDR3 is TGTGCCAGCAGCCTAGTGTCGTTGGGGCTGGCGGGCTACACCTTC. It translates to CASSLVSLGLAGYTF.

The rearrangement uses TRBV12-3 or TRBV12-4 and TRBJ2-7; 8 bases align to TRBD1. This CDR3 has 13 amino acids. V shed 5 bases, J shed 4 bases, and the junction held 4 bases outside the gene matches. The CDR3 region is CASSPGQVYEQYF. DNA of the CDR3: TGTGCCAGCAGTCCGGGACAGGTATACGAGCAGTACTTC.

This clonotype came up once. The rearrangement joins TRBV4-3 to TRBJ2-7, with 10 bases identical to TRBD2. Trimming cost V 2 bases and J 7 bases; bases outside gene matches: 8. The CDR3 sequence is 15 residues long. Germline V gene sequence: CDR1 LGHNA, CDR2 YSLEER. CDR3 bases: TGCGCCAGCAGCCAATCACTACGACTAGCGGGTGAGCAGTACTTC. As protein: CASSQSLRLAGEQYF.

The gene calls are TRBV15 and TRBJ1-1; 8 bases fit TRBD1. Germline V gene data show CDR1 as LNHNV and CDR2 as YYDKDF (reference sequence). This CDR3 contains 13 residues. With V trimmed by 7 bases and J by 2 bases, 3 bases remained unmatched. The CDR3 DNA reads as TGTGCCACCAACAGGGGGGGCAACACTGAAGCTTTCTTT. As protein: CATNRGGNTEAFF.

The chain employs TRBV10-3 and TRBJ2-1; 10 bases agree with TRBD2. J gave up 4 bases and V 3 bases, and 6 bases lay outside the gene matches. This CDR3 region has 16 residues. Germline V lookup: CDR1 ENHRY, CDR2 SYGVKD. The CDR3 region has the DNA TGTGCCATCAGTGACCCCGGACTAGCGGCTTACAATGAGCAGTTCTTC. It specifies CAISDPGLAAYNEQFF.

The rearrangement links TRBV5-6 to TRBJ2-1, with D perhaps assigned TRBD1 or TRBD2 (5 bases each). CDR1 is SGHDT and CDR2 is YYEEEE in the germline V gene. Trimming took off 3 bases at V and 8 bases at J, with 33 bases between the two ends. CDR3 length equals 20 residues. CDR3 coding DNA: TGTGCCAGCAGCTCCCCTACGACAGTGCCGGGACCCAGAGTCATCCATGAGCAGTTCTTC. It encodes CASSSPTTVPGPRVIHEQFF.

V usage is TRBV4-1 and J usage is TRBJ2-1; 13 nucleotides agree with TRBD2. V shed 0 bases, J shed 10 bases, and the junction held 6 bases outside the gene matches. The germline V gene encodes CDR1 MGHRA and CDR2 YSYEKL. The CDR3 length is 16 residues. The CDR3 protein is CASSQDRTSGSIEQFF. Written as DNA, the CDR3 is TGCGCCAGCAGCCAAGATAGGACTAGCGGGAGCATCGAGCAGTTCTTC.

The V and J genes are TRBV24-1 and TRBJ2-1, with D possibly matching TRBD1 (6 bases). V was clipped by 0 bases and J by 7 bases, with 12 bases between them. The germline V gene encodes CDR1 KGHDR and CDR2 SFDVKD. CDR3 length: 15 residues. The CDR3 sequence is CATSDLQQGGNEQFF. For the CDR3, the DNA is TGTGCCACCAGTGATTTGCAACAGGGCGGAAATGAGCAGTTCTTC.

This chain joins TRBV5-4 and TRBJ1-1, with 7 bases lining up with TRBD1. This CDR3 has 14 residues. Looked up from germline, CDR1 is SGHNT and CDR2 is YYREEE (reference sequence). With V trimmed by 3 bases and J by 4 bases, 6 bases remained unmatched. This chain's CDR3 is CASSYRGSITEAFF. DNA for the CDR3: TGTGCCAGCAGCTACAGGGGCAGTATCACTGAAGCTTTCTTT.